The next 8 T cell receptor beta chains were all read from a single sample in a study of PD-1 blockade in classical Hodgkin lymphoma. The repertoire was sequenced with immunoSEQ multiplex PCR; TCRdb's copy has only in-frame clones and lacks some. Among approximately 24,000 clones listed, more than 75% were seen once. Every patient was affected by relapse after autologous stem cell transplantation, while exposure to brentuximab vedotin was not uniform. Sequences were derived from peripheral blood mononuclear cells (PBMCs), sampled before the second cycle of nivolumab. These receptor sequences come from a human donor with classical Hodgkin lymphoma.

This clone was picked up one time. Other DNA sequences in the same sample also yield this CDR3. The chain employs TRBV28 and TRBJ2-2; 8 bases map to TRBD1. The CDR3 extends over 12 amino acids. Per germline, CDR1 MDHEN and CDR2 SYDVKM. J gave up 7 bases and V 6 bases, and 1 base lay outside the gene matches. Here the CDR3 reads CASRQGVGELFF. The DNA for the CDR3 is TGTGCCAGCAGACAGGGGGTCGGGGAGCTGTTTTTT.

The chain joins TRBV6-6 to TRBJ1-5; TRBD1 matches at 7 bases. The germline CDR1 and CDR2 sequences are MNHNY and SVGAGI (reference sequence). The CDR3 runs 16 residues. V trimming: 3 bases; J trimming: 3 bases; junction bases outside the gene matches: 8. The CDR3 reads CASSYRGDRVNQPQHF. The CDR3 bases are TGTGCCAGCAGTTATCGGGGCGACAGGGTCAATCAGCCCCAGCATTTT.

This chain joins TRBV30 and TRBJ2-5; the match to TRBD2 covers 8 bases. Germline CDR1 GTSNPN, CDR2 SVGIG (reference sequence). The CDR3 consists of 16 residues. V dropped 5 bases and J dropped 0; count of bases not matched to a gene: 11. In nucleotides, the CDR3 is TGTGCCTGGGCAGCAGGGAAGACTAGCGACCAAGAGACCCAGTACTTC. Translation: CAWAAGKTSDQETQYF. The whole variable domain, remainder taken from reference TRBV30 and TRBJ2-5, is SQTIHQWPATLVQPVGSPLSLECTVEGTSNPNLYWYRQAAGRGLQLLFYSVGIGQISSEVPQNLSASRPQDRQFILSSKKLLLSDSGFYLCAWAAGKTSDQETQYFGPGTRLLVL.

This chain links TRBV7-6 with TRBJ1-4; D uncertain. The CDR3 spans 15 residues. Germline CDR1 is SGHVS and CDR2 is FNYEAQ. Trimming cost V 5 bases and J 4 bases, with 14 bases left between them. This CDR3 reads CASSLLGQHNEKLFF. As DNA, the CDR3 is TGTGCCAGCAGCCTTCTAGGGCAACATAATGAAAAACTGTTTTTT. Together with reference TRBV7-6 and TRBJ1-4, the CDR3 gives the full variable domain: GAGVSQSPRYKVTKRGQDVALRCDPISGHVSLYWYRQALGQGPEFLTYFNYEAQQDKSGLPNDRFSAERPEGSISTLTIQRTEQRDSAMYRCASSLLGQHNEKLFFGSGTQLSVL.

Here the CDR3 DNA reads TGTGCCAGCAGTTTAATCGGGACGGGAGCCGGAGAAAAACTGTTTTTT. Its translation: CASSLIGTGAGEKLFF. This sequence joins TRBV27 and TRBJ1-4; D possibly corresponds to TRBD1 (5 bases). The CDR3 has 16 amino acids. The germline gives CDR1 MNHEY, CDR2 SMNVEV (reference sequence). Trimming pared 2 bases from V and 8 bases from J, leaving 18 bases between.

The rearrangement uses TRBV6-5 and TRBJ1-2, with 9 bases identical to TRBD1. CDR1 and CDR2 (germline): MNHEY, SVGAGI. Unmatched junction bases numbered 6, after V lost 1 base and J lost 6 bases. CDR3 length: 15 residues. The CDR3 nucleotides read TGTGCCAGCAGTTACTTACAGGGGGCGCAGGATGGCTACACCTTC. Encoded protein: CASSYLQGAQDGYTF.

The rearrangement joins TRBV10-3 to TRBJ1-2; unclear D gene. The V gene lost 6 bases and the J gene lost 6 bases, with 14 bases spanning the gap. CDR1 and CDR2 (germline): ENHRY, SYGVKD. The CDR3 sequence is 13 residues long. The CDR3 spells CAISPGEGNGYTF. Written as DNA, the CDR3 is TGTGCCATCAGCCCCGGGGAAGGAAATGGCTACACCTTC.

The chain joins TRBV7-9 to TRBJ2-7; D is uncertain. Germline values: CDR1 SEHNR, CDR2 FQNEAQ (reference sequence). CDR3 size: 11 residues. V lost 3 bases and J 3 bases, leaving 3 bases between the germline ends. CDR3 residues: CASSFSYEQYF. CDR3 coding DNA: TGTGCCAGCAGCTTCAGCTACGAGCAGTACTTC. The whole variable domain, remainder taken from reference TRBV7-9 and TRBJ2-7, is DTGVSQNPRHKITKRGQNVTFRCDPISEHNRLYWYRQTLGQGPEFLTYFQNEAQLEKSRLLSDRFSAERPKGSFSTLEIQRTEQGDSAMYLCASSFSYEQYFGPGTRLTVT.